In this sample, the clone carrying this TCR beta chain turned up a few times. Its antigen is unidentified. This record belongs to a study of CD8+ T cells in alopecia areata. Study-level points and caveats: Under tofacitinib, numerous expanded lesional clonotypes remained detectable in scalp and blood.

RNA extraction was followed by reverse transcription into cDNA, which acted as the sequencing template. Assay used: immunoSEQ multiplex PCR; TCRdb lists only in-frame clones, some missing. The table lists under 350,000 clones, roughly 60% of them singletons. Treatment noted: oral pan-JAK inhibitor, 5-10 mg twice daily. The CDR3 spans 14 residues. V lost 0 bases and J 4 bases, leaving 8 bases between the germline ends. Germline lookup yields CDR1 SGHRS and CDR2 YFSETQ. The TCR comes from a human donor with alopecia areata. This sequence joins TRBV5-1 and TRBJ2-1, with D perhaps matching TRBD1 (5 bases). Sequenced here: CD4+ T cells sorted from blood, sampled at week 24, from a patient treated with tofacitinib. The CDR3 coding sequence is TGCGCCAGCAGCTTGGGACAGAAATACAATGAGCAGTTCTTC. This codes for CASSLGQKYNEQFF.